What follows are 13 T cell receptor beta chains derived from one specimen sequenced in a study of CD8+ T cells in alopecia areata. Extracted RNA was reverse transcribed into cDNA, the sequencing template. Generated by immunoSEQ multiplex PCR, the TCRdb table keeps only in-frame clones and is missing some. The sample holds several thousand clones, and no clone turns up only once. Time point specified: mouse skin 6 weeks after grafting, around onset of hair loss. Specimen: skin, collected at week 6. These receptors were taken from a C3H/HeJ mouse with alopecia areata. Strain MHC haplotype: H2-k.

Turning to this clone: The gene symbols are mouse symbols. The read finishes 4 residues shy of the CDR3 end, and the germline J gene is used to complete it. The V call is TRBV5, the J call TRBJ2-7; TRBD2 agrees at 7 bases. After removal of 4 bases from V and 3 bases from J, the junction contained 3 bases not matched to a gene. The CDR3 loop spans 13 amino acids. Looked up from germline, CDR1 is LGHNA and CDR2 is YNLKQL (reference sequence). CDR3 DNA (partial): TGTGCCAGCAGCCTCTGGGGGAACTAT. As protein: CASSLWGNY. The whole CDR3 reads CASSLWGNYEQYF.

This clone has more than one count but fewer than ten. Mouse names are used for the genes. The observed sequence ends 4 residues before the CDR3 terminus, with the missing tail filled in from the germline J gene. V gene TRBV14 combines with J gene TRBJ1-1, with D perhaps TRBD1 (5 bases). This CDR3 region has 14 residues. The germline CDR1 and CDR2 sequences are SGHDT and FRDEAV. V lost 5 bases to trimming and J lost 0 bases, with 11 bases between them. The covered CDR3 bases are TGTGCCAGCAGACTCCGGGGGGCAAACACA. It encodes CASRLRGANT. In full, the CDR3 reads CASRLRGANTEVFF.

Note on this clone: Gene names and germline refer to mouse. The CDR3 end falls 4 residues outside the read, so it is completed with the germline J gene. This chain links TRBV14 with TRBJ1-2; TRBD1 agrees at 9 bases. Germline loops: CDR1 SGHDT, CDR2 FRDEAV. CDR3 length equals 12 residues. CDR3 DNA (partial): TGTGCCAGCAGACCGACAGGGGGC. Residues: CASRPTGG. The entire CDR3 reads CASRPTGGDYTF.

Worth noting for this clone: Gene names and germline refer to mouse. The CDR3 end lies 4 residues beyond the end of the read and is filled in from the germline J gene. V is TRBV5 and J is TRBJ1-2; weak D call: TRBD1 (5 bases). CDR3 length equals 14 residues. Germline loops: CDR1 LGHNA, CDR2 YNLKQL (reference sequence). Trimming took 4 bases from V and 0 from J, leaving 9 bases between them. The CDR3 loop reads CASSPDSANSDYTF. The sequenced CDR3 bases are TGTGCCAGCAGCCCCGACAGTGCAAACTCC.

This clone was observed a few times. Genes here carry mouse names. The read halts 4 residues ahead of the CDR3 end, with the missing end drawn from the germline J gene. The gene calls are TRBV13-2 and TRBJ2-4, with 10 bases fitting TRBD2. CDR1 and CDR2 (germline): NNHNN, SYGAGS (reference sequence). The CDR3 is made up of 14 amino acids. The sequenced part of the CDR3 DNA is TGTGCCAGCGGTGAAGGACTGGGGGAAAAC. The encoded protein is CASGEGLGEN. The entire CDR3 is CASGEGLGENTLYF.

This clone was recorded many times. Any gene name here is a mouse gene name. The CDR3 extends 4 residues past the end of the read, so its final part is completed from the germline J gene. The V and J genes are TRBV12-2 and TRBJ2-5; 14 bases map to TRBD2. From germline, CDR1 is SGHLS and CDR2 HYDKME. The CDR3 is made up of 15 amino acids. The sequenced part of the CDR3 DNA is TGTGCCAGCTCTCTCCGGGACTGGGGGGGCGAC. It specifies CASSLRDWGGD. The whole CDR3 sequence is CASSLRDWGGDTQYF.

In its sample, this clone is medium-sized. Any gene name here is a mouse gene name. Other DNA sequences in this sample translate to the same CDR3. The covered CDR3 bases are TGTGCCAGCAGCCGGGACAGAGCAAACTCC. Its protein product is CASSRDRANS. The entire CDR3 sequence reads CASSRDRANSDYTF. The chain recombines TRBV19 with TRBJ1-2, with 7 nucleotides matching TRBD1. The read gets to within 4 residues of the CDR3 end, and the germline J gene fills in the rest. The CDR3 length is 14 residues. V trimming: 5 bases; J trimming: 0 bases; junction bases outside the gene matches: 4. In germline, CDR1 is FNHDT, CDR2 SITEND (reference sequence).

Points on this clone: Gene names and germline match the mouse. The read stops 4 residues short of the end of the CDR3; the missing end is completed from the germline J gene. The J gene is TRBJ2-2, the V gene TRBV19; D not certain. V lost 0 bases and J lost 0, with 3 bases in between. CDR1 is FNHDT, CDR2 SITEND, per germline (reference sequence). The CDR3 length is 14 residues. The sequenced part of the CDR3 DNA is TGTGCCAGCAGTATAGTGGCAAACACCGGG. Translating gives CASSIVANTG. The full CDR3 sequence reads CASSIVANTGQLYF.

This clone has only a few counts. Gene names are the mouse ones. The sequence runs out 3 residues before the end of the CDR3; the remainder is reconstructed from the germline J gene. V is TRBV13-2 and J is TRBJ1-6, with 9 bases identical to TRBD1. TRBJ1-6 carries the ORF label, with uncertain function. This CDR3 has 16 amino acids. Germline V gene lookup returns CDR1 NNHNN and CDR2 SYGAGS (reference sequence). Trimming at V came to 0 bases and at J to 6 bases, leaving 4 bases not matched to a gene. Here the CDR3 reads CASGDAPGQGNSPLYF. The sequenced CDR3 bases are TGTGCCAGCGGTGATGCTCCGGGACAGGGTAATTCGCCC.

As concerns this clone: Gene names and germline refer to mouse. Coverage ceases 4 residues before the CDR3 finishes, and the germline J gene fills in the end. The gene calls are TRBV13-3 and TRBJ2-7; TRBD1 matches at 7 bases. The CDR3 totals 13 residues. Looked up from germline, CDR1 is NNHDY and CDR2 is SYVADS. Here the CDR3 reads CASSSGTEYEQYF. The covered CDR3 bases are TGTGCCAGCAGCTCCGGGACAGAATAT.

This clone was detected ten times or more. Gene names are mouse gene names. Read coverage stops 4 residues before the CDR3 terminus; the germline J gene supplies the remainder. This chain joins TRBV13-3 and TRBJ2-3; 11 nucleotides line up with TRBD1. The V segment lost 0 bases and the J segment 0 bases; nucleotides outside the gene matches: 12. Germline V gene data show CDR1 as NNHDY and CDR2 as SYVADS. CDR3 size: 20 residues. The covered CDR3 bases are TGTGCCAGCAGTGATGCTGCGGACAGGGGGCGCGAGGAGAGTGCAGAA. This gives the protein CASSDAADRGREESAE. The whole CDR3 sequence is CASSDAADRGREESAETLYF.

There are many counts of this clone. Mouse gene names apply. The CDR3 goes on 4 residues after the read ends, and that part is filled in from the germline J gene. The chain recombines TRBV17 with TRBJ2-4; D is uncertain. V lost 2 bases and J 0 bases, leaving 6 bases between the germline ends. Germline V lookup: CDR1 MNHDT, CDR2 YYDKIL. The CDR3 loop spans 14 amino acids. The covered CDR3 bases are TGTGCTAGCAGTAGACAGCCTAGTCAAAAC. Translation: CASSRQPSQN. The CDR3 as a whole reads CASSRQPSQNTLYF.

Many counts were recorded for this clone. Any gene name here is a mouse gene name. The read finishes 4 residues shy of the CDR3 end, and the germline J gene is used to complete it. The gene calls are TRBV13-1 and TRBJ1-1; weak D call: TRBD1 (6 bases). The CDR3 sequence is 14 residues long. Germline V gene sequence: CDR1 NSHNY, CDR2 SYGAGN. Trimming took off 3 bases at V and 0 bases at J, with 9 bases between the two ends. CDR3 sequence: CASSVDSANTEVFF. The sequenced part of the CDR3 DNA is TGTGCCAGCAGTGTGGACAGTGCAAACACA.